This T cell receptor (beta chain) was sequenced during a study of T cells in Graves' hyperthyroidism and ophthalmopathy. Uncontrolled infection, other autoimmune disease, pregnancy or lactation disqualified patients from enrolment. RNA transcripts yielded amplified TCR beta CDR3 regions. RT-PCR in the first round (using the HTBI primer set) targeted the TCR CDR3. One entry per CDR3 protein results from TCRdb running MiXCR on the multiplex PCR reads. The data contain approximately 400,000 distinct CDR3 sequences, around 14% of them singletons. The V end lost 3 bases, the J end lost 1 base, and 7 bases lay between the germline ends. The CDR3 totals 13 residues. CDR1 is MGHDK and CDR2 is SYGVNS in the germline V gene.

The genes are TRBV25-1 and TRBJ2-7; D ambiguous. Sequencing was carried out using blood. This sequence originates from a woman aged 30 to 39 with Graves' hyperthyroidism. CDR3 sequence (DNA): TGTGCCAGCAGTGACAGCAGGTCCTACGAGCAGTACTTC. This gives the protein CASSDSRSYEQYF.